A single T cell receptor beta chain is shown here with its context. Its antigen remains unidentified. The data are from a study of T cell clonotyping in hematopoietic cell transplantation. Germline V gene sequence: CDR1 MDHEN, CDR2 SYDVKM. V lost 1 base and J 10 bases, leaving 17 bases between the germline ends. CDR3 length: 16 amino acids. General study results and limits: Few recipient clonotypes overlapped donors; over 95% were de novo at given depth. Graft donor and pretransplant recipient Inverse Simpson Index values predicted broader posttransplant TCR diversity. Recipient TCR diversity dropped after transplant; expanded clonotypes rose from day 30 to 180.

Samples: about 28 days before transplant, then days 30, 100 and 180 after. Clones were sequenced by immunoSEQ multiplex PCR, and TCRdb holds only the in-frame ones, with some missing. The data hold more than 7,500 clones, with about 79% observed a single time. The material sequenced was peripheral blood mononuclear cells, taken 180 days after allogeneic stem cell transplant. This chain links TRBV28 with TRBJ1-6, with a possible D match to TRBD1 (6 bases). This TCR derives from a female patient aged 50-59 years who had an allogeneic stem cell transplant from a related donor, so the T cells may come from the graft donor. Some clones in this sample may be carry-over from other donors' samples. CDR3 region: CASSLLSGPQGSPLHF. The CDR3 region has the DNA TGTGCCAGCAGTTTATTATCGGGGCCCCAGGGGTCACCCCTCCACTTT.